This T cell receptor beta chain was sequenced during a study of shared clonotypes between healthy human individuals. Study details: CD4 naive and memory got three plates each, CD8 naive two, CD8 memory one.

Sequencing was performed with immunoSEQ multiplex PCR; in TCRdb, only in-frame clones are kept and a portion is missing. The data hold about 1 million clones, with under 80% observed a single time. About this clone: Its antigen is not identified.

The germline gives CDR1 SGHRS, CDR2 YFSETQ. V shed 4 bases and J 5 bases; nucleotides not matched to a gene: 4. The CDR3 consists of 15 residues. Study results and caveats: Non-shared clonotypes showed lower generation probabilities than clonotypes common to all four donors.

The sequencing sample was made of memory CD4+ T cells sorted from blood. Described subset: CD45RA-negative fraction. The chain couples TRBV5-1 to TRBJ2-2; 11 bases align to TRBD2. This clonotype was obtained from a man younger than 30 in good health. CDR3 in amino acids: CASSGSGRETGELFF. CDR3 nucleotides: TGCGCCAGCAGCGGTAGCGGGAGGGAAACCGGGGAGCTGTTTTTT.